This TCR beta chain was observed in a study of post-analysis software for immune sequencing data. The CDR3 is made up of 15 amino acids. Germline values: CDR1 SGHTA, CDR2 FQGNSA. After removal of 3 bases from V and 5 bases from J, the junction contained 6 bases not matched to a gene. Notes on the study in general: Normalized Chao1 diversity was significantly lower in multiple sclerosis patients than in controls. Compared with controls, patients had more of about 5 TRBV segments, including TRBV5-6, TRBV5-1 and TRBV20-1.

Unique molecular identifiers featured in each of the TCR beta cDNA libraries. Via MiXCR, TCRdb re-called the PCR reads, giving one row per CDR3 protein. The sample holds roughly 730,000 distinct CDR3 sequences, 25% to 30% seen once. This clonotype was observed a few times. Its antigen is undetermined. The chain carries TRBV7-2 and TRBJ2-5, with 10 bases matching TRBD1. The sequencing sample was made of blood. This clonotype was sampled from a girl between 10 and 17 years old with multiple sclerosis. Here the CDR3 DNA reads TGTGCCAGCAGCTTCCCGACAGGGGGCGCTGAGACCCAGTACTTC. This codes for CASSFPTGGAETQYF.